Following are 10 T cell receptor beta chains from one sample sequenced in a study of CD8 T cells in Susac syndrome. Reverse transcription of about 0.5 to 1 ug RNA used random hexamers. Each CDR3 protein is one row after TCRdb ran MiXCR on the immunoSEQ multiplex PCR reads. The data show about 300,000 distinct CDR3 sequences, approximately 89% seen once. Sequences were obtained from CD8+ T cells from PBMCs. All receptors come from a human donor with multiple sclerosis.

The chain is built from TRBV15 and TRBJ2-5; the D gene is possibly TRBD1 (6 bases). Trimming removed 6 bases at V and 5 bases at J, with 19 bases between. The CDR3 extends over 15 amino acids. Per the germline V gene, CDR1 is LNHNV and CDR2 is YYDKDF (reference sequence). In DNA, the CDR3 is TGTGCCACCAGTACCCGGGACAACTCAGCGGAGACCCAGTACTTC. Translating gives CATSTRDNSAETQYF.

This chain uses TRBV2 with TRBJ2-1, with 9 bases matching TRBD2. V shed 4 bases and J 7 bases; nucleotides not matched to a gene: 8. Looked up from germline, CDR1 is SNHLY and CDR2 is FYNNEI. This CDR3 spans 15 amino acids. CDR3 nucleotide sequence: TGTGCCAGCAGTGTAGGACTAGCGCCGGTAAATGAGCAGTTCTTC. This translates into CASSVGLAPVNEQFF.

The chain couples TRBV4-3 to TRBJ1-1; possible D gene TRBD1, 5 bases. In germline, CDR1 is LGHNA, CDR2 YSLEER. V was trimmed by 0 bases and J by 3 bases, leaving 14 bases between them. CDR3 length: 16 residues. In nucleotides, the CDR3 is TGCGCCAGCAGCCAAGATTTGGCAGGGTCGTACACTGAAGCTTTCTTT. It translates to CASSQDLAGSYTEAFF.

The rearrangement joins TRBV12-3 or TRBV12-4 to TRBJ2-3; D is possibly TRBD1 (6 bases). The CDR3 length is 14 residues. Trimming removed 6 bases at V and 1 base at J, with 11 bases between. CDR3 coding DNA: TGTGCCAGCAGCCGACAGGAGGGCACAGATACGCAGTATTTT. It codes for CASSRQEGTDTQYF.

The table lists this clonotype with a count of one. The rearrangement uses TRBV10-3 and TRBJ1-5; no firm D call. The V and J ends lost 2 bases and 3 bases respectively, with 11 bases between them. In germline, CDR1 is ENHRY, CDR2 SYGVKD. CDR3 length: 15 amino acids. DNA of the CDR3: TGTGCCATCAGTGAGCGGGGAGAACCCAATCAGCCCCAGCATTTT. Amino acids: CAISERGEPNQPQHF.

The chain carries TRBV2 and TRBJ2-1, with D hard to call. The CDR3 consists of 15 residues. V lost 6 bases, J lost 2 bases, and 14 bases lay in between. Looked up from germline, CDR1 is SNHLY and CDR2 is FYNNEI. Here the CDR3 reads CASSPPPATYNEQFF. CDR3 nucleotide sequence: TGTGCCAGCAGCCCACCACCCGCCACCTACAATGAGCAGTTCTTC.

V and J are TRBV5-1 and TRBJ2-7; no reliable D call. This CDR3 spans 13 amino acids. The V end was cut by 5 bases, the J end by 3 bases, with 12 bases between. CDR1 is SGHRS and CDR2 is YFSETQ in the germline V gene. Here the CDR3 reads CASSVGSNYEQYF. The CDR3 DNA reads TGCGCCAGCAGTGTCGGGTCGAACTACGAGCAGTACTTC.

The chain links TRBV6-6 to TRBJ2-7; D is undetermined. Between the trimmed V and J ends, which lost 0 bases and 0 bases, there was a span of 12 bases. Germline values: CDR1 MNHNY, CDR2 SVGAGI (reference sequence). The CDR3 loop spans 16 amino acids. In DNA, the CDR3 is TGTGCCAGCAGTTACTCCCGGACGGCGGACTCCTACGAGCAGTACTTC. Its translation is CASSYSRTADSYEQYF.

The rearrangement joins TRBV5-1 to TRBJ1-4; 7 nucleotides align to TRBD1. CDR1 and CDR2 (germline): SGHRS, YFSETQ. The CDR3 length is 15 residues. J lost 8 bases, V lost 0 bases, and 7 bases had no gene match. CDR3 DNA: TGCGCCAGCAGCTTGGAGGGGGCGCCGGGCGAAAAACTGTTTTTT. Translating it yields CASSLEGAPGEKLFF.

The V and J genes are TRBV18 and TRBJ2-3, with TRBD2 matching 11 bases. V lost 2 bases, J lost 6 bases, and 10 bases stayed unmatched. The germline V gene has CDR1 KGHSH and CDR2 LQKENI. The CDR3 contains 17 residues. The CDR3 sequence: CASSPSGLAGSKDTQYF. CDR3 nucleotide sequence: TGTGCCAGCTCACCATCCGGACTAGCGGGCTCTAAGGATACGCAGTATTTT.